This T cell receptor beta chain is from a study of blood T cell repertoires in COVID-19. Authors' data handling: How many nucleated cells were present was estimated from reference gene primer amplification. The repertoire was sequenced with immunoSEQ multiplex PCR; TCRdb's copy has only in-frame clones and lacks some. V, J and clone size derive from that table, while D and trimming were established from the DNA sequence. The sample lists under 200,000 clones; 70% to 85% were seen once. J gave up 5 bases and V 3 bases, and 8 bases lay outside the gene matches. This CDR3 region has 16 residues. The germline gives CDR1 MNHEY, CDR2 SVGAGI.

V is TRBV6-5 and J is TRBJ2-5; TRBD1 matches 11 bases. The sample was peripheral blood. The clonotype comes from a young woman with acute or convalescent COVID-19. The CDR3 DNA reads TGTGCCAGCAGTTATTCCGGGACAGGGGGACCCGAGACCCAGTACTTC. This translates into CASSYSGTGGPETQYF.